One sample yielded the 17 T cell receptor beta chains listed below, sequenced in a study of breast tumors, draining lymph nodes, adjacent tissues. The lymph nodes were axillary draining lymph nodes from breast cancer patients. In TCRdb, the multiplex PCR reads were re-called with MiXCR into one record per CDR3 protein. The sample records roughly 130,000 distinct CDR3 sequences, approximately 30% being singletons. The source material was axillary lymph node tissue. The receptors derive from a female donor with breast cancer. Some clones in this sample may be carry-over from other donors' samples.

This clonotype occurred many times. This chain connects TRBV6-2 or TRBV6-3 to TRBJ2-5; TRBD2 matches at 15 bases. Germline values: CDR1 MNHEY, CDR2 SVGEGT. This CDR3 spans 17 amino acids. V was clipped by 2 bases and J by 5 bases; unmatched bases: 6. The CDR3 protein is CASSYGTSGGLGETQYF. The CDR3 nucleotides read TGTGCCAGCAGTTACGGGACTAGCGGGGGGCTGGGGGAGACCCAGTACTTC.

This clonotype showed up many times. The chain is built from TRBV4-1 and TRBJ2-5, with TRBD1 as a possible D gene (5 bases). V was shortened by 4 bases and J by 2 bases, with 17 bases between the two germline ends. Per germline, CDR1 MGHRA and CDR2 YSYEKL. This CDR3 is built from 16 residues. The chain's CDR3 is CASSRRGTVPQETQYF. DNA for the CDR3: TGCGCCAGCAGCCGAAGGGGCACAGTACCACAAGAGACCCAGTACTTC.

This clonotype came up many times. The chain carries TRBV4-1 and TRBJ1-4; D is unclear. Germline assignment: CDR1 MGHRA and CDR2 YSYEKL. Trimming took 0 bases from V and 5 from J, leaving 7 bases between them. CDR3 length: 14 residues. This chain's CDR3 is CASSQEGENEKLFF. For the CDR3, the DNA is TGCGCCAGCAGCCAAGAGGGAGAAAATGAAAAACTGTTTTTT.

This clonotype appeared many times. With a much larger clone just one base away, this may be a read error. CDR3 in DNA: TGCAGTGCTAGACGGGATAATTCACCCCCCCACTTT. The encoded protein is CSARRDNSPPHF. This chain uses TRBV20-1 with TRBJ1-6; D is unclear. This CDR3 spans 12 amino acids. The germline CDR1 and CDR2 sequences are DFQATT and SNEGSKA (reference sequence).

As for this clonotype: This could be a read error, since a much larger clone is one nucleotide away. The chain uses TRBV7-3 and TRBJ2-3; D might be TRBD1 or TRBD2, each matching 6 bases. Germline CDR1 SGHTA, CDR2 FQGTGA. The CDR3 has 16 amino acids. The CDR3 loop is CASSLTVSGARDTRYF. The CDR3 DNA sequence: TGTGCCAGCAGCTTAACGGTATCGGGGGCCCGGGATACGCGGTATTTT. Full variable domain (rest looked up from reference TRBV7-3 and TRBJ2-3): GAGVSQTPSNKVTEKGKYVELRCDPISGHTALYWYRQSLGQGPEFLIYFQGTGAADDSGLPNDRFFAVRPEGSVSTLKIQRTERGDSAVYLCASSLTVSGARDTRYFGPGTRLTVL.

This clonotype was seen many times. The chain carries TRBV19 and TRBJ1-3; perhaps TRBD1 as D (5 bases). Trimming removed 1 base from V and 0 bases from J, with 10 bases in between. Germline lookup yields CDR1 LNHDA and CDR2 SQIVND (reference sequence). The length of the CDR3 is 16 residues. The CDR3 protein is CASSIGRASSGNTIYF. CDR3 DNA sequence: TGTGCCAGTAGTATAGGCAGGGCCAGCTCTGGAAACACCATATATTTT.

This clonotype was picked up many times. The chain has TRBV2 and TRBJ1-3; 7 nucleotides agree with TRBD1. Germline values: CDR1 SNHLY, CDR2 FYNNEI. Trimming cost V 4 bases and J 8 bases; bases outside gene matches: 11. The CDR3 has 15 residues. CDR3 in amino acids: CASSAEGGAIHTIYF. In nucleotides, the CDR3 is TGTGCCAGCAGTGCCGAAGGGGGCGCGATCCACACCATATATTTT.

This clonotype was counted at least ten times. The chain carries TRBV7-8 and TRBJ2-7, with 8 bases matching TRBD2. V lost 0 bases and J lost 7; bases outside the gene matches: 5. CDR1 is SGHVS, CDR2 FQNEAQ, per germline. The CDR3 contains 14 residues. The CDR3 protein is CASSLARGAGEQYV. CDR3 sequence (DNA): TGTGCCAGCAGCTTAGCGCGGGGGGCAGGGGAGCAGTACGTC.

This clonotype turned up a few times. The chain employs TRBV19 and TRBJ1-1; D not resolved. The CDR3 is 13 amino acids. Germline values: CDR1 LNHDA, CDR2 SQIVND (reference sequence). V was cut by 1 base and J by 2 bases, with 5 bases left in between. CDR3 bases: TGTGCCAGTAGTATAGTCCCTAACACTGAAGCTTTCTTT. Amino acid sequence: CASSIVPNTEAFF.

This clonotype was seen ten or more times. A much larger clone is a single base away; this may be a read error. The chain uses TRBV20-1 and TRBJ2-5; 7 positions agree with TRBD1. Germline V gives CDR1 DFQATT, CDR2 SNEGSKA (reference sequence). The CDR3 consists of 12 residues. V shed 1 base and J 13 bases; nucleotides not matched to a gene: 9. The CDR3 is CSARAGGEVPYF. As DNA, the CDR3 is TGCAGTGCTAGAGCAGGGGGTGAAGTTCCGTACTTC.

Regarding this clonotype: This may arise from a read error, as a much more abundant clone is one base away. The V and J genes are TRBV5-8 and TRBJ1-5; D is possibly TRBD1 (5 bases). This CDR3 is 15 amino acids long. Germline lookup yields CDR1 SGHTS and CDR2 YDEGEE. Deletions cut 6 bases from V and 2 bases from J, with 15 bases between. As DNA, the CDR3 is TGTGCCAGCAACTTTAAACAGGCAGGCAATCAGCCCCAGCATTTT. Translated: CASNFKQAGNQPQHF.

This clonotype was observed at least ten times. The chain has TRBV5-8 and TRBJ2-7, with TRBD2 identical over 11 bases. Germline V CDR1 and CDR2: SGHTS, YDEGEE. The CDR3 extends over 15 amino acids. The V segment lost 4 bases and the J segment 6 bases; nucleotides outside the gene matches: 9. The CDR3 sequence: CASSLSGGDLREQYF. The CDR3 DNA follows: TGTGCCAGCAGCCTTAGCGGGGGGGATCTACGCGAGCAGTACTTC. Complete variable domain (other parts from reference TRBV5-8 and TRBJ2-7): EAGVTQSPTHLIKTRGQQATLRCSPISGHTSVYWYQQALGLGLQFLLWYDEGEERNRGNFPPRFSGRQFPNYSSELNVNALELEDSALYLCASSLSGGDLREQYFGPGTRLTVT.

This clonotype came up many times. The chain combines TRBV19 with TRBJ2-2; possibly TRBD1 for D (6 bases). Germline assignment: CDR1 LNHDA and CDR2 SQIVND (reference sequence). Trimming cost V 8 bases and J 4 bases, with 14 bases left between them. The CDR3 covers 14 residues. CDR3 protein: CASREGGSTGELFF. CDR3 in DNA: TGTGCCAGTCGTGAAGGGGGTAGCACCGGGGAGCTGTTTTTT.

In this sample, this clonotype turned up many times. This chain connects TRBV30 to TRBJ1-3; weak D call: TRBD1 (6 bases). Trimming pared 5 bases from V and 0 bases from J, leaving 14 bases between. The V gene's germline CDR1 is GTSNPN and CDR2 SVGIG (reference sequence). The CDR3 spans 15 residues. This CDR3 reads CAWGGRKSSGNTIYF. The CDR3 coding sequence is TGTGCCTGGGGGGGCAGGAAGAGCTCTGGAAACACCATATATTTT.

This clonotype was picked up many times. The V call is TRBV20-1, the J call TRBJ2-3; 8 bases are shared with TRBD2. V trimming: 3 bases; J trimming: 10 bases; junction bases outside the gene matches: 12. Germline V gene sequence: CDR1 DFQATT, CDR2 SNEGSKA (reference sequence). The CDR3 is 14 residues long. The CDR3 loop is CSARVSGAGKAQYF. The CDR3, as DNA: TGCAGTGCTAGGGTTAGCGGGGCTGGTAAGGCGCAGTATTTT.

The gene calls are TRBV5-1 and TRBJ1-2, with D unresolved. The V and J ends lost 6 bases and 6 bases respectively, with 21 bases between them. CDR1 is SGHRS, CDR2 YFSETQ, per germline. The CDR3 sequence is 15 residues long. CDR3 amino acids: CASTMAIRAEHGYTF. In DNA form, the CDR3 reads TGCGCCAGCACCATGGCCATAAGGGCGGAACATGGCTACACCTTC.

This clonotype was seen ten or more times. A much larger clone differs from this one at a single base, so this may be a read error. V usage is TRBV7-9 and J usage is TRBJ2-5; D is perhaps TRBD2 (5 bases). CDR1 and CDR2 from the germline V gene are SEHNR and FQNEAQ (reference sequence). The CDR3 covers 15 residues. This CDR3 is CASSTRTEVWETQHF. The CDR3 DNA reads TGTGCCAGCAGCACACGCACTGAAGTTTGGGAGACCCAGCACTTC.